The 13 T cell receptor beta chains in this list originate from one sample, sequenced in a study of blood T cell repertoires in COVID-19. The protocol was immunoSEQ multiplex PCR, while the TCRdb copy is restricted to in-frame clones and leaves out a portion. The sample yields approximately 140,000 clones, 85% to 90% seen once. Sequencing input: peripheral blood. The receptors here all came from an older woman with acute or convalescent COVID-19.

The gene calls are TRBV14 and TRBJ1-6; 7 nucleotides line up with TRBD1. CDR3 length: 15 residues. Germline lookup yields CDR1 SGHDN and CDR2 FVKESK. The trim removed 0 bases at V and 9 bases at J, leaving 5 bases unmatched. In DNA form, the CDR3 reads TGTGCCAGCAGCCAAGACCAGGGGGTGATTTCACCCCTCCACTTT. It translates to CASSQDQGVISPLHF. Looking up the rest from reference TRBV14 and TRBJ1-6 gives the full variable domain: EAGVTQFPSHSVIEKGQTVTLRCDPISGHDNLYWYRRVMGKEIKFLLHFVKESKQDESGMPNNRFLAERTGGTYSTLKVQPAELEDSGVYFCASSQDQGVISPLHFGNGTRLTVT.

The gene calls are TRBV18 and TRBJ2-5; the D gene is possibly TRBD2 (5 bases). Between the trimmed V and J ends, which lost 2 bases and 5 bases, there was a span of 15 bases. The CDR3 consists of 15 residues. The germline gives CDR1 KGHSH, CDR2 LQKENI. The CDR3 region has the DNA TGTGCCAGCTCACCAATCTCGGGGAGTTCGGAGACCCAGTACTTC. It codes for CASSPISGSSETQYF.

The chain combines TRBV4-3 with TRBJ1-4; unclear D gene. Germline lookup yields CDR1 LGHNA and CDR2 YSLEER. The ends were cut back, 0 bases at V and 8 bases at J, with 7 bases in the middle. This CDR3 spans 13 amino acids. CDR3 in DNA: TGCGCCAGCAGCCAAGACGGGGAAGAAAAACTGTTTTTT. This translates into CASSQDGEEKLFF.

V gene TRBV5-6 combines with J gene TRBJ1-2; D is unclear. Germline CDR1 and CDR2: SGHDT and YYEEEE. This CDR3 spans 15 amino acids. V shed 4 bases and J shed 2 bases, with 15 bases lying between them. The CDR3 DNA sequence: TGTGCCAGCAGCCCATCCCCGACAATAAACTATGGCTACACCTTC. It encodes CASSPSPTINYGYTF. The full variable domain, with the rest looked up from reference TRBV5-6 and TRBJ1-2, is DAGVTQSPTHLIKTRGQQVTLRCSPKSGHDTVSWYQQALGQGPQFIFQYYEEEERQRGNFPDRFSGHQFPNYSSELNVNALLLGDSALYLCASSPSPTINYGYTFGSGTRLTVV.

This CDR3 reads CAWSSTLGQDQPQHF. CDR3 nucleotides: TGTGCCTGGAGTTCCACCCTCGGACAGGACCAGCCCCAGCATTTT. This chain joins TRBV30 and TRBJ1-5, with TRBD1 matching 7 bases. Trimming at V came to 2 bases and at J to 7 bases, leaving 11 bases not matched to a gene. This CDR3 contains 15 residues. CDR1 and CDR2 from the germline V gene are GTSNPN and SVGIG (reference sequence). Complete variable domain (other parts from reference TRBV30 and TRBJ1-5): SQTIHQWPATLVQPVGSPLSLECTVEGTSNPNLYWYRQAAGRGLQLLFYSVGIGQISSEVPQNLSASRPQDRQFILSSKKLLLSDSGFYLCAWSSTLGQDQPQHFGDGTRLSIL.

Written as DNA, the CDR3 is TGTGCCAGCAGCTTAGCCTTTCAGGGCGGGACTGAAAAACTGTTTTTT. Its protein product is CASSLAFQGGTEKLFF. The V and J genes are TRBV7-9 and TRBJ1-4; a weak D match, TRBD1 (5 bases). The germline V gene has CDR1 SEHNR and CDR2 FQNEAQ (reference sequence). The V end was cut by 0 bases, the J end by 7 bases, with 15 bases between. The CDR3 length is 16 residues.

The chain is built from TRBV2 and TRBJ2-2; D gene unclear. V dropped 4 bases and J dropped 4 bases, with 7 bases sitting between them. This CDR3 is built from 13 residues. From germline, CDR1 is SNHLY and CDR2 FYNNEI. CDR3 amino acids: CASSGVSTGELFF. The CDR3 DNA reads TGTGCCAGCAGTGGCGTTTCCACCGGGGAGCTGTTTTTT.

CDR3 amino acids: CASSLTGGGGYTF. CDR3 in DNA: TGTGCCAGCAGTCTGACAGGGGGCGGAGGCTACACCTTC. This chain connects TRBV27 to TRBJ1-2, with 10 positions matching TRBD1. The CDR3 is 13 residues long. Germline V gene data show CDR1 as MNHEY and CDR2 as SMNVEV (reference sequence). J was trimmed by 8 bases and V by 5 bases; bases with no gene match: 5.

This chain connects TRBV27 to TRBJ1-2; TRBD1 matches 9 bases. Germline V CDR1 and CDR2: MNHEY, SMNVEV (reference sequence). V lost 4 bases to trimming and J lost 4 bases; unmatched junction nucleotides: 7. The CDR3 contains 15 residues. CDR3 DNA: TGTGCCAGCAGTTCGCCTGGACAGGGGTTCTATGGCTACACCTTC. This gives the protein CASSSPGQGFYGYTF.

The genes are TRBV19 and TRBJ1-4; a possible D gene is TRBD1 (6 bases). The CDR3 covers 14 residues. With 6 bases removed from V and 8 bases from J, the gap between germline ends came to 16 bases. Germline CDR1 is LNHDA and CDR2 is SQIVND (reference sequence). The CDR3 nucleotides read TGTGCCAGTAGCCTCCGGGACACAGAAGAAAAACTGTTTTTT. It specifies CASSLRDTEEKLFF.

The chain carries TRBV6-5 and TRBJ1-2; a possible D gene is TRBD1 (5 bases). CDR1 and CDR2 (germline): MNHEY, SVGAGI. This CDR3 spans 12 amino acids. V lost 8 bases and J lost 4, with 11 bases in between. The CDR3 sequence is CASGSGPYGYTF. CDR3 bases: TGTGCCAGCGGATCAGGGCCCTATGGCTACACCTTC.

On this clone: Its ends do not fully match the called genes, so a read error is possible. The chain employs TRBV11-1 and TRBJ2-1, with 11 bases matching TRBD2. Germline values: CDR1 SGHAT, CDR2 FQDESV (reference sequence). CDR3 length: 15 residues. CDR3 DNA sequence: TGTGCCAGCAGATTAGCGGGGGGGTCTGCCAATGAGCAGTTCTTC. As protein: CASRLAGGSANEQFF.

The J gene is TRBJ1-1, the V gene TRBV9; D remains unclear. Deletions cut 5 bases from V and 3 bases from J, with 11 bases between. CDR1 SGDLS and CDR2 YYNGEE come from the germline V gene. This CDR3 is 13 amino acids long. In nucleotides, the CDR3 is TGTGCCAGCAGTCTCGGCCGGGACACTGAAGCTTTCTTT. Residues: CASSLGRDTEAFF.